This T cell receptor beta chain was obtained from a study of technical replicates of blood from several donors. The data were produced by immunoSEQ multiplex PCR, yet TCRdb's version contains in-frame clones alone and is incomplete. This sample carries 75,000 to 100,000 clones, approximately 94% of them seen once, and the ten largest clones take around 0.41%. The germline gives CDR1 SQVTM, CDR2 ANQGSEA. The CDR3 extends over 13 amino acids. Trimming cost V 5 bases and J 0 bases, with 8 bases left between them. The sequence was obtained from a human donor in good health. The sequenced material came from T cells isolated from PBMCs. The rearrangement joins TRBV29-1 to TRBJ2-1; D remains ambiguous. The CDR3 is CSVLSDSYNEQFF. CDR3 DNA sequence: TGCAGCGTTCTTAGTGACTCCTACAATGAGCAGTTCTTC.